This T cell receptor (beta chain) appears in the sequencing data of a study of blood T cell repertoires in COVID-19. Germline V gene data show CDR1 as ENHRY and CDR2 as SYGVKD. Trimming removed 0 bases at V and 4 bases at J, with 12 bases between. The CDR3 is 15 amino acids. As originally analysed: By means of reference gene primer amplification, nucleated cell counts were estimated. Using immunoSEQ multiplex PCR, the repertoire was profiled, and TCRdb retains in-frame clones only, with some absent. Clone size and V and J calls were adopted from that table, with D and trimming inferred from the DNA. The data hold over 85,000 clones, with more than 75% observed a single time.

This sequence joins TRBV10-3 and TRBJ2-5; D is possibly TRBD2 (5 bases). The sequencing sample was made of peripheral blood. This clonotype originated in a human donor in a cohort sampled during active COVID-19. CDR3 sequence (DNA): TGTGCCATCAGTGAGTCAGAACTAGTCTCAGAGACCCAGTACTTC. Its protein product is CAISESELVSETQYF.